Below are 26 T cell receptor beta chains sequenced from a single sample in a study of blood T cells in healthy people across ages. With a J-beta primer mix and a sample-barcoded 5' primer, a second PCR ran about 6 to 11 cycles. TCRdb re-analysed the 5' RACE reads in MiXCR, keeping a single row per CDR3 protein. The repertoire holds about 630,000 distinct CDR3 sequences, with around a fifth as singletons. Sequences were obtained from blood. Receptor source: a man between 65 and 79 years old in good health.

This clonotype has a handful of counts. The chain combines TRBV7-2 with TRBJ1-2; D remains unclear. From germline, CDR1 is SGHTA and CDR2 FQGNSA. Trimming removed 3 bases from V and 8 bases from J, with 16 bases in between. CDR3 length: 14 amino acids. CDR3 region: CASSFDASRSGYTF. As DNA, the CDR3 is TGTGCCAGCAGCTTCGATGCAAGCAGATCGGGCTACACCTTC.

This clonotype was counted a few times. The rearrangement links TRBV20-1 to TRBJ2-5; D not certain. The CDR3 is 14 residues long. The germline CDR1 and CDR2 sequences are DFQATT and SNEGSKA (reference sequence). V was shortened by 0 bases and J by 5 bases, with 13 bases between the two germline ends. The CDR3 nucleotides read TGCAGTGCTAGAGATCTTAAGGAAATGGAGACCCAGTACTTC. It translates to CSARDLKEMETQYF.

The CDR3 bases are TGTGCCAGCAGTCGCACAGATCGCGGTTACAATGAGCAGTTCTTC. Amino acids: CASSRTDRGYNEQFF. V and J are TRBV4-2 and TRBJ2-1, with D unresolved. The CDR3 spans 15 residues. The ends were cut back, 6 bases at V and 4 bases at J, with 16 bases in the middle. Germline-derived CDR1 and CDR2 are LGHNA and YNFKEQ.

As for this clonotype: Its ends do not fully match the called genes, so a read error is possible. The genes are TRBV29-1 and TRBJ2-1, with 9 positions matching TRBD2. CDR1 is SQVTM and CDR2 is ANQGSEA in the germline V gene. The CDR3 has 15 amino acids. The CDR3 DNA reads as TGCAGCGCTGTAATAGCGGGAGCCTCCTACAATGAGCAGTTCTTT. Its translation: CSAVIAGASYNEQFF.

The CDR3 is CASSWVAGGSYNEQFF. CDR3 sequence (DNA): TGTGCCAGCAGCTGGGTTGCGGGAGGGTCCTACAATGAGCAGTTCTTC. V gene TRBV7-8 combines with J gene TRBJ2-1, with TRBD2 matching over 9 bases. Germline CDR1 and CDR2: SGHVS and FQNEAQ. The CDR3 length is 16 residues. Trimming cost V 4 bases and J 1 base; bases outside gene matches: 5.

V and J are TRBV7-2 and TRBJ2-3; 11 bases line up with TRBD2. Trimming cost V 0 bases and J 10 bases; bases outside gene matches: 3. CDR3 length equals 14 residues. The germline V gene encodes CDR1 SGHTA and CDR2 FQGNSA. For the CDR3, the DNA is TGTGCCAGCAGCTTAGCGCCTAGCGGGAGGTCGCAGTATTTT. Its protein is CASSLAPSGRSQYF.

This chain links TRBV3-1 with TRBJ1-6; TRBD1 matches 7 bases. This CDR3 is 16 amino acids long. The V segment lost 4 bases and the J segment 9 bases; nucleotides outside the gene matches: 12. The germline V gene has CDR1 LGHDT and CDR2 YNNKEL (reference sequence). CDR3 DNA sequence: TGTGCCAGCAGCCCGACGGGACAGAGGTCTTTTTCACCCCTCCACTTT. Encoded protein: CASSPTGQRSFSPLHF.

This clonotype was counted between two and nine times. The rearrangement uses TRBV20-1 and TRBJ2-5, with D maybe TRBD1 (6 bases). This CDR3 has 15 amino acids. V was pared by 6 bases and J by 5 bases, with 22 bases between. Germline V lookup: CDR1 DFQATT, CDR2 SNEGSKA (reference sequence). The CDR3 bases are TGCAGTGCGCCACCCCACAGGGTGCGGGCGGAGACCCAGTACTTC. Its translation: CSAPPHRVRAETQYF.

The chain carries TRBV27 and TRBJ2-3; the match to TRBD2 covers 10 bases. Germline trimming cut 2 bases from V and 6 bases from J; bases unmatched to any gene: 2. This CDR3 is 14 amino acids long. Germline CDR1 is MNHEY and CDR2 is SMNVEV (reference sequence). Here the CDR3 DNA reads TGTGCCAGCAGTTTACTAGCGGGAGTGGATACGCAGTATTTT. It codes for CASSLLAGVDTQYF.

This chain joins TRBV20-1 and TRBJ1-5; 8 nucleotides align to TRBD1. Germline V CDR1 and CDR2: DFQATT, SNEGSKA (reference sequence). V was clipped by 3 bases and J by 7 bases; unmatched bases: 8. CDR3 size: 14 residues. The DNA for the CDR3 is TGCAGTGCTAGTATCAGGGGGCTAGGGCAGCCCCAGCATTTT. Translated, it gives CSASIRGLGQPQHF.

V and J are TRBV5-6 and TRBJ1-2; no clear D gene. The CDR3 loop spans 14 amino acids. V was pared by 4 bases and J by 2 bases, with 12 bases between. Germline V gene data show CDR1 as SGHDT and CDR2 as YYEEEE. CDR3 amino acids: CASSRTEVNYGYTF. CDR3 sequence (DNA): TGTGCCAGCAGCCGAACCGAGGTGAACTATGGCTACACCTTC.

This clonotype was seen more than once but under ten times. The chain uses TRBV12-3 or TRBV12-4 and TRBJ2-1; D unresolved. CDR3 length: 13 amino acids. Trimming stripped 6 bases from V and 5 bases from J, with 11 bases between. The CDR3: CASRNDPNNEQFF. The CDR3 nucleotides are TGTGCCAGCAGAAATGATCCAAACAATGAGCAGTTCTTC.

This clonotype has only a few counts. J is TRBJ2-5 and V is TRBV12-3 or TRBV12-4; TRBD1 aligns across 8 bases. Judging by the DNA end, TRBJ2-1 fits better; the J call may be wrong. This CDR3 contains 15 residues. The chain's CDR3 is CASTQQGGVYNEQFF. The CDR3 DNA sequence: TGTGCCAGCACCCAACAGGGGGGTGTATACAATGAGCAGTTCTTC.

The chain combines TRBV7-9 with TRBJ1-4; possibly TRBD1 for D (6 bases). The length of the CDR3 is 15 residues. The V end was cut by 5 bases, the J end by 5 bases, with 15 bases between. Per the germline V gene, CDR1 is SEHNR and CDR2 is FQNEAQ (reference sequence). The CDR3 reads CASSISGVRNEKLFF. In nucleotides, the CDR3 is TGTGCCAGCAGCATTTCAGGGGTTAGAAATGAAAAACTGTTTTTT.

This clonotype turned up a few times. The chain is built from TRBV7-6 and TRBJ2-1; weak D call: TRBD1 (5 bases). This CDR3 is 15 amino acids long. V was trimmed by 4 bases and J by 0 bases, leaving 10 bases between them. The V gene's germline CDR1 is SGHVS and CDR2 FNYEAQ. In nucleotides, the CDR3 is TGTGCCAGCAGCTCGCAGGGTTCCTCCTACAATGAGCAGTTCTTC. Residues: CASSSQGSSYNEQFF. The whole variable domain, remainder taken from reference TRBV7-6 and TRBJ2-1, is GAGVSQSPRYKVTKRGQDVALRCDPISGHVSLYWYRQALGQGPEFLTYFNYEAQQDKSGLPNDRFSAERPEGSISTLTIQRTEQRDSAMYRCASSSQGSSYNEQFFGPGTRLTVL.

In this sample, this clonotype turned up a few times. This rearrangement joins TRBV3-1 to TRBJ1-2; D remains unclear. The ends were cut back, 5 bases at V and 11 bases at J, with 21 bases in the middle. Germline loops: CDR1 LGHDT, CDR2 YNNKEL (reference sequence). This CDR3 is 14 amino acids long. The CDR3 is CASSERHGSWSYTF. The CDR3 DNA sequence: TGTGCCAGCAGCGAAAGACACGGCAGTTGGTCGTACACCTTC.

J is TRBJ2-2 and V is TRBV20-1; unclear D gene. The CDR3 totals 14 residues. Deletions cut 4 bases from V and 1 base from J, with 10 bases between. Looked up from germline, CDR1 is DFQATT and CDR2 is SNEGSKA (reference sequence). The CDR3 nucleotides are TGCAGTGCTATGGGTAGTTTGAACACCGGGGAGCTGTTTTTT. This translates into CSAMGSLNTGELFF.

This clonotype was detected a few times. The CDR3 DNA is TGTGCCAGCAGCTTAGGGAAGGGGAACACTGAAGCTTTCTTT. Amino acids: CASSLGKGNTEAFF. The genes are TRBV7-9 and TRBJ1-1; no reliable D call. The germline V gene has CDR1 SEHNR and CDR2 FQNEAQ (reference sequence). Between the trimmed V and J ends, which lost 1 base and 1 base, there was a span of 7 bases. The CDR3 is 14 residues long.

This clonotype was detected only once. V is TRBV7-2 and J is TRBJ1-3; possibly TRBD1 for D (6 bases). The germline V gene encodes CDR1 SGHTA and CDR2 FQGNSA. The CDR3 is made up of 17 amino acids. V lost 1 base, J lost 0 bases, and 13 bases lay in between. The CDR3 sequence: CASSLGGGPFSGNTIYF. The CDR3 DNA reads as TGTGCCAGCAGCTTAGGTGGGGGCCCCTTCTCTGGAAACACCATATATTTT.

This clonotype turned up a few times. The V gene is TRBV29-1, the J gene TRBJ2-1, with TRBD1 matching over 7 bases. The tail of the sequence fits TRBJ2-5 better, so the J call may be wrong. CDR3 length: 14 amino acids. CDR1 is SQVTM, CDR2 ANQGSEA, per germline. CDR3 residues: CSVDSVSTGETQYF. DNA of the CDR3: TGCAGCGTTGATTCAGTCTCGACAGGGGAGACCCAGTACTTC.

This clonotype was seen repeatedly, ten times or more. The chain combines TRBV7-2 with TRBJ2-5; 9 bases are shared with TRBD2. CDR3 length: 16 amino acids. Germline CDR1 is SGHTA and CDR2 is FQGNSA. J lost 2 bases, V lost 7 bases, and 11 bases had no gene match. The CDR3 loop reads CASTVHSAGGQETQYF. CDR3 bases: TGTGCCAGCACCGTACACTCAGCGGGAGGACAAGAGACCCAGTACTTC.

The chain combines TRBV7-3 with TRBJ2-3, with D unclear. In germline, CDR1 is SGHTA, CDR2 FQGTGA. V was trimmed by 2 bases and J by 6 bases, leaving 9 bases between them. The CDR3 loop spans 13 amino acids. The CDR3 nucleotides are TGTGCCAGCAGCTTATTCCAATACGATACGCAGTATTTT. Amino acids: CASSLFQYDTQYF.

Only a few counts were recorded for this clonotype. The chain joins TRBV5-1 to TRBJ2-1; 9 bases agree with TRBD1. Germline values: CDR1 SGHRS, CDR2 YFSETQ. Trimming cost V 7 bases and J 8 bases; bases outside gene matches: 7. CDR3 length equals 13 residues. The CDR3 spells CASSGQGVDEQFF. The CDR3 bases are TGCGCCAGCTCGGGACAGGGTGTGGATGAGCAGTTCTTC.

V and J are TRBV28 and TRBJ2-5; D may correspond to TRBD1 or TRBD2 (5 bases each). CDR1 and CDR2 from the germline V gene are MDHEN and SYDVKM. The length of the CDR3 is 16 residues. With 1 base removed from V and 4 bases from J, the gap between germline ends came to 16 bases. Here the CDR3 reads CASSLSLGTQGETQYF. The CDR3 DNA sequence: TGTGCCAGCAGTTTATCCCTTGGGACCCAGGGAGAGACCCAGTACTTC.

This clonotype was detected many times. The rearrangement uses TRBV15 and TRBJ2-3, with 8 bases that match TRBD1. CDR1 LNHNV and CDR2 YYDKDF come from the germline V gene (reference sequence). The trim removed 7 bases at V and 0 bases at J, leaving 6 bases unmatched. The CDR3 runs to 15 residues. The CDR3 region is CATTDRGSSTDTQYF. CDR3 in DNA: TGTGCCACCACCGACAGGGGATCTAGCACAGATACGCAGTATTTT.

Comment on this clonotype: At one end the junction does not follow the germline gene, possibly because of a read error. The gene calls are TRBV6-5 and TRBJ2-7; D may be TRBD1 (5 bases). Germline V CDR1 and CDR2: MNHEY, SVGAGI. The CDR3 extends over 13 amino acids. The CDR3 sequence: CASRAPRTIPSYF. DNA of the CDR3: TGCGCCAGCAGAGCCCCTCGGACAATCCCATCGTACTTC.